One sample yielded the 16 T cell receptor beta chains listed below, sequenced in a study of cytotoxic CD8 clonotypes in ibrutinib-treated CLL. Clones were read by immunoSEQ multiplex PCR, and TCRdb kept only the in-frame ones, dropping some. This table holds 330,000 or so clones, around 66% found once. The specimen comprised PBMCs, sampled after 36 months of ibrutinib treatment. These receptors all stem from a human donor with chronic lymphocytic leukemia.

The rearrangement links TRBV18 to TRBJ1-1; 8 positions match TRBD1. Germline CDR1 KGHSH, CDR2 LQKENI. The junction had 5 bases not matched to a gene; V was cut back by 5 bases and J by 0 bases. The CDR3 loop spans 15 amino acids. This CDR3 reads CASSSRTGMNTEAFF. The CDR3 coding sequence is TGTGCCAGCTCATCCAGGACAGGGATGAACACTGAAGCTTTCTTT.

This chain uses TRBV18 with TRBJ1-4; D perhaps matches TRBD1 (6 bases). The CDR3 runs to 15 residues. Trimming shortened V by 6 bases and J by 8 bases, and 19 bases separated the two germline ends. CDR1 is KGHSH and CDR2 is LQKENI in the germline V gene. Here the CDR3 DNA reads TGTGCCAGCTCTCGTCAGGGGTCCACAGGGGAAAAACTGTTTTTT. Translated, it gives CASSRQGSTGEKLFF.

The rearrangement links TRBV27 to TRBJ1-2; D gene uncertain. CDR1 and CDR2 from the germline V gene are MNHEY and SMNVEV (reference sequence). V lost 3 bases and J 4 bases, leaving 9 bases between the germline ends. The CDR3 contains 13 residues. The CDR3 sequence is CASSFNPFYGYTF. The CDR3 DNA reads as TGTGCCAGCAGTTTCAACCCCTTCTATGGCTACACCTTC.

V and J are TRBV7-3 and TRBJ2-1, with TRBD2 matching over 9 bases. The CDR3 is 16 amino acids. V gave up 0 bases and J gave up 6 bases; unmatched junction bases: 6. The V gene's germline CDR1 is SGHTA and CDR2 FQGTGA. The CDR3 DNA follows: TGTGCCAGCAGCTTAACGGCGTCTAGCGGGGTCAATGAGCAGTTCTTC. Residues: CASSLTASSGVNEQFF.

This chain joins TRBV5-6 and TRBJ1-2; D unresolved. V lost 4 bases and J lost 5, with 9 bases in between. This CDR3 contains 12 residues. CDR1 and CDR2 from the germline V gene are SGHDT and YYEEEE. CDR3 sequence reads: CASSPGRYGYTF. The CDR3 DNA reads as TGTGCCAGCAGCCCCGGGAGGTATGGCTACACCTTC.

This clone was picked up many times. The chain joins TRBV6-1 to TRBJ1-2; 7 bases align to TRBD1. Germline-derived CDR1 and CDR2 are MNHNS and SASEGT. Trimming at V came to 3 bases and at J to 7 bases, leaving 11 bases not matched to a gene. The CDR3 contains 15 residues. Here the CDR3 DNA reads TGTGCCAGCAGTGAGGCGGGAGGGGGCGGAGGTGGCTACACCTTC. Amino acids: CASSEAGGGGGGYTF.

The chain is built from TRBV11-2 and TRBJ2-7, with 9 bases that match TRBD1. V was pared by 5 bases and J by 6 bases, with 8 bases of the junction left unmatched. The germline gives CDR1 SGHAT, CDR2 FQNNGV. There are 14 residues in the CDR3. This CDR3 reads CASSKGTGWPEQYF. For the CDR3, the DNA is TGTGCCAGCAGCAAGGGGACAGGGTGGCCCGAGCAGTACTTC.

V and J are TRBV5-6 and TRBJ1-2; 10 positions agree with TRBD1. The CDR3 contains 16 residues. CDR1 and CDR2 from the germline V gene are SGHDT and YYEEEE. Trimming took 0 bases from V and 3 from J; bases not matched to a gene: 5. CDR3 DNA sequence: TGTGCCAGCAGCTTGGGGGGACAGGGGTTGTACTATGGCTACACCTTC. Protein product: CASSLGGQGLYYGYTF.

This clone was detected only a few times. This CDR3 is CASSEAGVGEQYF. DNA for the CDR3: TGTGCCAGCAGCGAAGCGGGAGTTGGCGAGCAGTACTTC. The chain employs TRBV7-9 and TRBJ2-7; 8 bases are shared with TRBD2. The CDR3 totals 13 residues. With V trimmed by 5 bases and J by 6 bases, 6 bases remained unmatched. Germline CDR1 is SEHNR and CDR2 is FQNEAQ (reference sequence).

The chain combines TRBV19 with TRBJ1-1; 9 bases agree with TRBD1. This CDR3 has 13 residues. V gave up 2 bases and J gave up 8 bases; unmatched junction bases: 3. Germline CDR1 is LNHDA and CDR2 is SQIVND (reference sequence). The CDR3 here is CASSIWDREEAFF. The CDR3, as DNA: TGTGCCAGTAGTATATGGGACAGGGAAGAAGCTTTCTTT.

The chain couples TRBV27 to TRBJ2-7; 12 bases line up with TRBD1. The CDR3 is made up of 17 amino acids. From germline, CDR1 is MNHEY and CDR2 SMNVEV (reference sequence). Trimming at V came to 5 bases and at J to 7 bases, leaving 15 bases not matched to a gene. The CDR3 region has the DNA TGTGCCAGCAGTCCCCTGGAGGGGACAGGGGGCCCGGGGGAGCAGTACTTC. It encodes CASSPLEGTGGPGEQYF.

V usage is TRBV29-1 and J usage is TRBJ2-7; TRBD1 aligns across 7 bases. CDR1 and CDR2 from the germline V gene are SQVTM and ANQGSEA. Trimming removed 4 bases from V and 2 bases from J; junction bases left unmatched: 5. The CDR3 extends over 13 amino acids. CDR3 in amino acids: CSVAGTVPYEQYF. The DNA of the CDR3 is TGCAGCGTTGCAGGGACAGTACCCTACGAGCAGTACTTC.

This chain uses TRBV29-1 with TRBJ2-7; D perhaps matches TRBD1 (5 bases). CDR1 is SQVTM and CDR2 is ANQGSEA in the germline V gene. Between the trimmed V and J ends, which lost 6 bases and 0 bases, there was a span of 12 bases. CDR3 size: 13 residues. CDR3 sequence (DNA): TGCAGCGTAGCAGGGTTACACTCCTACGAGCAGTACTTC. Protein product: CSVAGLHSYEQYF.

The chain has TRBV19 and TRBJ1-1, with TRBD1 identical over 9 bases. In germline, CDR1 is LNHDA, CDR2 SQIVND (reference sequence). This CDR3 has 15 amino acids. The junction had 10 bases not matched to a gene; V was cut back by 5 bases and J by 6 bases. The CDR3 protein is CASSPRRDRVPEAFF. The CDR3 nucleotides read TGTGCCAGTAGTCCAAGACGGGACAGGGTGCCTGAAGCTTTCTTT. Full variable domain (missing parts from reference TRBV19 and TRBJ1-1): DGGITQSPKYLFRKEGQNVTLSCEQNLNHDAMYWYRQDPGQGLRLIYYSQIVNDFQKGDIAEGYSVSREKKESFPLTVTSAQKNPTAFYLCASSPRRDRVPEAFFGQGTRLTVV.

The V call is TRBV9, the J call TRBJ2-5; perhaps TRBD2 as D (6 bases). Trimming left V 0 bases short and J 4 bases short, with 19 bases between. The V gene's germline CDR1 is SGDLS and CDR2 YYNGEE. The CDR3 extends over 17 amino acids. The CDR3 here is CASSVAPLGGARETQYF. The CDR3 nucleotides read TGTGCCAGCAGCGTAGCCCCTTTGGGAGGTGCCCGAGAGACCCAGTACTTC. Based on the CDR3 plus reference TRBV9 and TRBJ2-5, the full variable domain is DSGVTQTPKHLITATGQRVTLRCSPRSGDLSVYWYQQSLDQGLQFLIQYYNGEERAKGNILERFSAQQFPDLHSELNLSSLELGDSALYFCASSVAPLGGARETQYFGPGTRLLVL.

This chain joins TRBV6-5 and TRBJ2-7; 9 nucleotides agree with TRBD1. This CDR3 has 15 residues. Germline V CDR1 and CDR2: MNHEY, SVGAGI. V lost 2 bases, J lost 4 bases, and 6 bases stayed unmatched. Written as DNA, the CDR3 is TGTGCCAGCAGTTACGCGGGGACAGGGATATACGAGCAGTACTTC. It is translated as CASSYAGTGIYEQYF.